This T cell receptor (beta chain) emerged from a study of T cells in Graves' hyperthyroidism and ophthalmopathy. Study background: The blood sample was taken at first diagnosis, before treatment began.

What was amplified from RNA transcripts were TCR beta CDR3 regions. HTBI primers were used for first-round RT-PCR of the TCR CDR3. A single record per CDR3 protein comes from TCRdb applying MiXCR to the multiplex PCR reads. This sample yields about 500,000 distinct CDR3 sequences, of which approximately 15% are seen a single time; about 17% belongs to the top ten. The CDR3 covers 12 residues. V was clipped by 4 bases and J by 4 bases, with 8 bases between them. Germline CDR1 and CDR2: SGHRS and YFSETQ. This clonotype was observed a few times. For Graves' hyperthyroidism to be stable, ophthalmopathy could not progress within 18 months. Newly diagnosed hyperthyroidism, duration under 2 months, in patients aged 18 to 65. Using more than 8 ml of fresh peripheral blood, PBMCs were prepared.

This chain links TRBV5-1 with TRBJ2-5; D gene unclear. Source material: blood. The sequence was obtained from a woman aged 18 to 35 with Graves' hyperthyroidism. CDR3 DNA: TGCGCCAGCAGCCGAACCAGAGAGACCCAGTACTTC. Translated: CASSRTRETQYF.